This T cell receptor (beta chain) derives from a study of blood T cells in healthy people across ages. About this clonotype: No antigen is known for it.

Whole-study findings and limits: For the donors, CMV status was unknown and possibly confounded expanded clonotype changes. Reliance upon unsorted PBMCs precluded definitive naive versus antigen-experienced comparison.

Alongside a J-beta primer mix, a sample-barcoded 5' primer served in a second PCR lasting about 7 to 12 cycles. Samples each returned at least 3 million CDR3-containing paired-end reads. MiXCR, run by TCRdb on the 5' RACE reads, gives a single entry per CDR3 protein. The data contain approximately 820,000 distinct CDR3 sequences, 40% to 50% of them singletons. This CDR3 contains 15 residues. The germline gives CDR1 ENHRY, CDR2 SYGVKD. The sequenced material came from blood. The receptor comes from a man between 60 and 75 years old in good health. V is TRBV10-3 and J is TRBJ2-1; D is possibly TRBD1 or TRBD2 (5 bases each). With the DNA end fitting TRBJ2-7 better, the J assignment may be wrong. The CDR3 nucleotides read TGTGCCATCAGTGACGGGACCTTATCCAACAATGAGCAGTACTTC. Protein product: CAISDGTLSNNEQYF.